This T cell receptor beta chain is drawn from a study of blood T cell repertoires in COVID-19 (dated by TCRdb to the early 2020s). Some background on the complete study: Samples covering the acute and convalescent phases of COVID-19 were provided by collaborators in the United States, Italy and Spain. The samples were drawn from two sources: the first 160 participants of the ongoing ImmuneRACE study, and over 1,000 subjects contributed by 6 global collaborators. Sample metadata almost always included a de-identified subject ID, COVID-19 status, age in years and sex. The prospective study material was composed of cDNA or gDNA derived from T cells, B-cell-depleted T cells, or PBMCs. HLA class I and class II types, where available, came from metadata supplied by the sample provider rather than from assay-based typing. The repertoires were released in a freely available public database meant as a resource for research on the immune response to SARS-CoV-2. Subjects who had been exposed to COVID-19, were actively infected with it, or had recovered from it provided the deeply sampled blood TCRbeta repertoires that made up the dataset.

A second Seattle source provided samples from volunteer blood donors who had recovered from COVID-19. The collaborating institutions used their own protocols to collect whole blood in K2EDTA tubes. For TCRbeta analysis, collaborator samples were shipped as frozen whole blood, as isolated PBMCs, or as DNA extracted from either sample type. Points on this clone: Its antigen specificity is not known. Nothing much larger sits one base from this clone, and base qualities are not available.

Points the paper makes about the study in general: How much clinical and demographic metadata was included differed by source and by participant, and the metadata was provided uncurated.

Per the germline V gene, SGHVS is the CDR1 and FNYEAQ is the CDR2. The CDR3 goes from the cysteine to the phenylalanine over 16 residues. Only CDR3 DNA remains: 48 bases, in frame from the first base. V is pared back by 3 bases and J by 1 base, with 15 bases lying between the germline termini. TCRbeta CDR3 regions were amplified from genomic DNA using the immunoSEQ Assay, a bias-controlled multiplex PCR. Per the original workflow: The number of nucleated cells in each sample was estimated by amplification of reference gene primers within the assay. To quantify the absolute abundance of each unique TCRbeta CDR3 rearrangement, sequence reads were collapsed and filtered. For each sample, productive Simpson clonality was calculated as the square root of Simpson's diversity index across productive rearrangements. TCRdb carries this immuneACCESS record with in-frame sequences only. Its versions omit some clonotypes, under half of them owing to an unresolved V gene in the studies checked, with the rest unexplained. D and trimming come from the DNA, and the V and J calls and clone size come from that table. For this sample there are just over 250,000 clones; 88% appear just once. The top ten clones comprise less than 5% of the sample.

This receptor chain uses TRBV7-6 and TRBJ1-1; no confident D gene assignment can be made. Input material: peripheral blood. The clonotype comes from a man between 60 and 75 years old who had recovered from COVID-19. The CDR3 is CASSFRALGENTEAFF. The DNA sequence follows: TGTGCCAGCAGCTTTCGGGCCCTGGGAGAGAACACTGAAGCTTTCTTT.